These T cell receptor beta chains were read from a single sample in a study of blood T cell repertoires in COVID-19. The table came from immunoSEQ multiplex PCR; TCRdb's copy has only in-frame clones and leaves some out. Among over 80,000 clones listed, 90% were seen once. The sequenced sample consisted of peripheral blood. These receptors all stem from a man in his sixties with acute or convalescent COVID-19. The CDR3 runs from the conserved cysteine through the conserved F or W. The D gene is left open where the match is weak.

V	J	D	CDR3	DNA
TRBV2	TRBJ2-7	TRBD2	CASRPGLADEQYF	TGTGCCAGCAGACCGGGACTAGCGGATGAGCAGTACTTC
TRBV10-2	TRBJ2-3	TRBD1	CASKDRDRITDTQYF	TGCGCCAGTAAAGACCGGGACAGAATCACAGATACGCAGTATTTT
TRBV19	TRBJ2-6	-	CASSMVVASSGANVLTF	TGTGCCAGTAGTATGGTAGTTGCGAGCTCTGGGGCCAACGTCCTGACTTTC
TRBV9	TRBJ2-2	-	CASGRGETNTGELFF	TGTGCCAGCGGGAGGGGGGAGACGAACACCGGGGAGCTGTTTTTT
TRBV10-2	TRBJ1-1	TRBD1	CASRTGQPNEGTEAFF	TGCGCCAGCAGGACGGGACAGCCTAATGAGGGCACTGAAGCTTTCTTT
TRBV7-2	TRBJ2-5	-	CASSPVSRETQYF	TGTGCCAGCAGCCCCGTCTCCCGGGAGACCCAGTACTTC
TRBV7-2	TRBJ2-3	TRBD1	CASSPGQGTDTQYF	TGTGCCAGCAGCCCTGGACAGGGGACAGATACGCAGTATTTT
TRBV6-6	TRBJ2-7	-	CASSYPGAGSYEQYF	TGTGCCAGCAGTTACCCTGGGGCAGGTTCCTACGAGCAGTACTTC
TRBV24-1	TRBJ2-1	TRBD2	CATSSKSGGDYNEQFF	TGTGCCACCAGTTCAAAAAGCGGGGGAGACTACAATGAGCAGTTCTTC
TRBV5-6	TRBJ2-7	TRBD2	CASSLLAGRSYEQYF	TGTGCCAGCAGCTTACTAGCGGGTCGCTCCTACGAGCAGTACTTC
TRBV11-2	TRBJ2-7	-	CASRNGQQYF	TGTGCCAGCAGGAATGGCCAGCAGTACTTC
TRBV5-4	TRBJ1-5	-	CASSSTADSNQPQHF	TGTGCCAGCAGCTCCACAGCAGATAGCAATCAGCCCCAGCATTTT
TRBV12-3/TRBV12-4	TRBJ2-2	-	CASSLVRRELFF	TGTGCCAGCAGTTTAGTGAGGCGGGAGCTGTTTTTT
TRBV14	TRBJ2-2	-	CASSLWGVNTGELFF	TGTGCCAGCAGCCTCTGGGGGGTGAACACCGGGGAGCTGTTTTTT
TRBV5-1	TRBJ2-7	TRBD2	CASSSGLAGGQLRNEQYF	TGCGCCAGCAGCTCGGGACTAGCGGGAGGCCAATTAAGAAACGAGCAGTACTTC
TRBV6-2/TRBV6-3	TRBJ1-2	TRBD1	CASSPLGQNYGYTF	TGTGCCAGCAGTCCCCTGGGACAGAACTATGGCTACACCTTC